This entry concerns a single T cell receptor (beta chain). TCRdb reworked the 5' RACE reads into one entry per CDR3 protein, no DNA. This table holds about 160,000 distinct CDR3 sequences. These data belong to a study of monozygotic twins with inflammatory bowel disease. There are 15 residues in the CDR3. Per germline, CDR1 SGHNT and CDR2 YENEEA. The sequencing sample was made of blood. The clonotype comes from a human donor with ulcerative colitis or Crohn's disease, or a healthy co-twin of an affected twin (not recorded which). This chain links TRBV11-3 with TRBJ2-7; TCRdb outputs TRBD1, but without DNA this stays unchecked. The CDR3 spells CASSLGQGKTYEQYF.